One sample yielded the 30 T cell receptor beta chains listed below, sequenced in a study of blood T cell repertoires in COVID-19. Only in-frame clones appear in the TCRdb table, and some are missing; sequencing was by immunoSEQ multiplex PCR. Found here are tens of thousands of clones, around 91% of them singletons; the top ten hold 1.5% to 2%. Sequenced input: peripheral blood. The source is a woman between 45 and 65 years old in a cohort sampled during active COVID-19.

The chain has TRBV9 and TRBJ1-3; tentatively, D is TRBD1 (5 bases). The CDR3 has 15 residues. CDR1 and CDR2 (germline): SGDLS, YYNGEE. The V end lost 4 bases, the J end lost 4 bases, and 15 bases lay between the germline ends. CDR3 amino acids: CASSLSGEKGNTIYF. CDR3 bases: TGTGCCAGCAGCTTATCGGGGGAGAAAGGAAACACCATATATTTT.

The V and J genes are TRBV18 and TRBJ2-7; 10 bases match TRBD2. V dropped 4 bases and J dropped 2; count of bases not matched to a gene: 5. The length of the CDR3 is 15 residues. Germline V gives CDR1 KGHSH, CDR2 LQKENI. CDR3 bases: TGTGCCAGCTCACTGGAAGCGGGAGGGGCCTACGAGCAGTACTTC. Amino acids: CASSLEAGGAYEQYF.

As DNA, the CDR3 is TGTGCCAGCTCCGCAGGACAGGACAGTGCGAGGACCCAGTACTTC. This translates into CASSAGQDSARTQYF. This chain links TRBV18 with TRBJ2-5; 7 bases fit TRBD1. The CDR3 totals 15 residues. Trimming at V came to 6 bases and at J to 7 bases, leaving 14 bases not matched to a gene. Germline-derived CDR1 and CDR2 are KGHSH and LQKENI. The full variable domain, its missing parts supplied by reference TRBV18 and TRBJ2-5, is NAGVMQNPRHLVRRRGQEARLRCSPMKGHSHVYWYRQLPEEGLKFMVYLQKENIIDESGMPKERFSAEFPKEGPSILRIQQVVRGDSAAYFCASSAGQDSARTQYFGPGTRLLVL.

This chain joins TRBV19 and TRBJ2-1; D may correspond to TRBD1 or TRBD2 (9 bases each). The V end was cut by 6 bases, the J end by 4 bases, with 28 bases between. This CDR3 has 19 residues. CDR1 is LNHDA and CDR2 is SQIVND in the germline V gene (reference sequence). CDR3 in amino acids: CASSRGQGYSGSPYNEQFF. Written as DNA, the CDR3 is TGTGCCAGTAGCAGAGGACAGGGGTATAGCGGGAGCCCGTACAATGAGCAGTTCTTC.

The chain joins TRBV7-3 to TRBJ2-7; TRBD2 matches at 9 bases. Germline CDR1 is SGHTA and CDR2 is FQGTGA. The CDR3 sequence is 14 residues long. V shed 5 bases, J shed 2 bases, and the junction held 4 bases outside the gene matches. CDR3 in amino acids: CASSLGLAPYEQYF. In DNA, the CDR3 is TGTGCCAGCAGCCTAGGACTAGCGCCCTACGAGCAGTACTTC.

CDR3 sequence: CASSPPGGVVLYEQYF. CDR3 nucleotide sequence: TGTGCCAGCTCACCACCGGGCGGGGTAGTTCTCTACGAGCAGTACTTC. V and J are TRBV18 and TRBJ2-7; D perhaps matches TRBD2 (6 bases). CDR3 length equals 16 residues. CDR1 is KGHSH and CDR2 is LQKENI in the germline V gene. V lost 0 bases and J lost 3, with 15 bases in between.

This chain connects TRBV4-1 to TRBJ1-2; a possible D gene is TRBD1 (5 bases). The CDR3 has 15 amino acids. Germline V gene sequence: CDR1 MGHRA, CDR2 YSYEKL. V lost 1 base to trimming and J lost 3 bases, with 12 bases between them. CDR3 loop: CASSQARRGHYGYTF. CDR3 sequence (DNA): TGCGCCAGCAGCCAAGCCAGGAGGGGACACTATGGCTACACCTTC.

The V gene is TRBV5-4, the J gene TRBJ2-1, with 8 bases aligning to TRBD2. The germline gives CDR1 SGHNT, CDR2 YYREEE (reference sequence). The ends lost 4 bases at V and 3 bases at J; junction bases unmatched: 0. The CDR3 is made up of 13 amino acids. CDR3: CASSGTSYNEQFF. The CDR3 DNA reads as TGTGCCAGCAGCGGGACTAGCTACAATGAGCAGTTCTTC. Drawing the rest from reference TRBV5-4 and TRBJ2-1, the complete variable domain is ETGVTQSPTHLIKTRGQQVTLRCSSQSGHNTVSWYQQALGQGPQFIFQYYREEENGRGNFPPRFSGLQFPNYSSELNVNALELDDSALYLCASSGTSYNEQFFGPGTRLTVL.

The table lists this clone with a count of one. The chain recombines TRBV28 with TRBJ1-6, with no clear D. V was trimmed by 4 bases and J by 10 bases, leaving 8 bases between them. The CDR3 runs 12 residues. Germline CDR1 and CDR2: MDHEN and SYDVKM. The CDR3 nucleotides read TGTGCCAGCAGTTCCGGGGAATCACCCCTCCACTTT. Protein product: CASSSGESPLHF.

In DNA, the CDR3 is TGTGCCAGCAGCTTAGAGGGAACTAGCGGGAGATCCTACGAGCAGTACTTC. Protein: CASSLEGTSGRSYEQYF. The chain carries TRBV7-9 and TRBJ2-7; TRBD2 matches 11 bases. CDR1 is SEHNR and CDR2 is FQNEAQ in the germline V gene (reference sequence). The length of the CDR3 is 17 residues. The ends lost 1 base at V and 1 base at J; junction bases unmatched: 6.

The rearrangement joins TRBV29-1 to TRBJ1-2; weak D call: TRBD1 (5 bases). The CDR3 has 12 residues. V shed 7 bases and J shed 7 bases, with 16 bases lying between them. Germline lookup yields CDR1 SQVTM and CDR2 ANQGSEA. CDR3 nucleotides: TGCAGCGGAGACCCGGAGGGGAGTGGCTACACCTTC. Its translation is CSGDPEGSGYTF.

The V gene is TRBV5-1, the J gene TRBJ2-1; no firm D call. The CDR3 totals 15 residues. The germline gives CDR1 SGHRS, CDR2 YFSETQ. Trimming removed 0 bases from V and 6 bases from J, with 13 bases in between. CDR3 sequence: CASSLVPGDTNEQFF. As DNA, the CDR3 is TGCGCCAGCAGCTTGGTTCCCGGCGACACCAATGAGCAGTTCTTC.

The table lists this clone with a few counts. The chain carries TRBV11-2 and TRBJ2-4; TRBD1 aligns across 11 bases. CDR3 length equals 15 residues. CDR1 is SGHAT, CDR2 FQNNGV, per germline. With 0 bases clipped from V and 9 bases from J, the junction kept 4 bases outside the gene matches. The CDR3 loop is CASSLDSGTGGIQYF. The DNA of the CDR3 is TGTGCCAGCAGCTTAGATTCCGGGACAGGGGGCATTCAGTACTTC.

The chain links TRBV4-2 to TRBJ2-1; D may be TRBD1 (6 bases). This CDR3 spans 16 amino acids. Trimming shortened V by 0 bases and J by 0 bases, and 9 bases separated the two germline ends. Germline V gene lookup returns CDR1 LGHNA and CDR2 YNFKEQ. The CDR3 DNA reads as TGTGCCAGCAGCCAAGAAGGGGACACCTCCTACAATGAGCAGTTCTTC. This translates into CASSQEGDTSYNEQFF.

The V and J genes are TRBV19 and TRBJ1-3; D remains ambiguous. The CDR3 totals 14 residues. V shed 5 bases and J shed 0 bases, with 8 bases lying between them. In germline, CDR1 is LNHDA, CDR2 SQIVND (reference sequence). The CDR3 protein is CASSLLSSGNTIYF. The CDR3 DNA sequence: TGTGCCAGTAGTCTCTTATCCTCTGGAAACACCATATATTTT.

This clone was observed a single time. The genes are TRBV5-4 and TRBJ2-1, with D perhaps TRBD2 (5 bases). The V gene's germline CDR1 is SGHNT and CDR2 YYREEE (reference sequence). V lost 2 bases and J lost 4, with 13 bases in between. CDR3 length: 15 amino acids. This CDR3 reads CASSFSQRIYNEQFF. The CDR3 bases are TGTGCCAGCAGCTTCTCCCAGCGGATTTACAATGAGCAGTTCTTC.

The rearrangement links TRBV27 to TRBJ1-1; 9 bases fit TRBD1. Per germline, CDR1 MNHEY and CDR2 SMNVEV (reference sequence). The CDR3 is made up of 16 amino acids. V trimming: 6 bases; J trimming: 8 bases; junction bases outside the gene matches: 16. In DNA, the CDR3 is TGTGCCAGCAGCCCGAGATCAACAGGGGGCGCTTCGGAAGCTTTCTTT. Protein: CASSPRSTGGASEAFF.

Written as DNA, the CDR3 is TGTGCCAGCAGCCACCTGACAGGGAAATACATCAATGAGCAGTTCTTC. Encoded protein: CASSHLTGKYINEQFF. The chain is built from TRBV2 and TRBJ2-1, with TRBD1 matching over 7 bases. The CDR3 has 16 residues. Unmatched junction bases numbered 14, after V lost 6 bases and J lost 6 bases. The germline CDR1 and CDR2 sequences are SNHLY and FYNNEI.

The chain recombines TRBV30 with TRBJ1-2; no reliable D call. V was trimmed by 0 bases and J by 0 bases, leaving 17 bases between them. This CDR3 region has 17 residues. Germline CDR1 GTSNPN, CDR2 SVGIG (reference sequence). In DNA form, the CDR3 reads TGTGCCTGGAGTGTAAGAGGGATGAGGCTATCTAACTATGGCTACACCTTC. Translating gives CAWSVRGMRLSNYGYTF.

This rearrangement joins TRBV18 to TRBJ1-1; D perhaps matches TRBD1 (6 bases). There are 14 residues in the CDR3. V dropped 6 bases and J dropped 1 base, with 12 bases sitting between them. Germline assignment: CDR1 KGHSH and CDR2 LQKENI. The CDR3 region is CASSPGTPNTEAFF. The CDR3 DNA sequence: TGTGCCAGCTCCCCTGGGACACCGAACACTGAAGCTTTCTTT.

The chain is built from TRBV5-1 and TRBJ2-3; 7 bases are shared with TRBD2. The length of the CDR3 is 14 residues. Germline V gene sequence: CDR1 SGHRS, CDR2 YFSETQ. The junction had 0 bases not matched to a gene; V was cut back by 1 base and J by 1 base. The CDR3 here is CASSLLAGTDTQYF. The DNA of the CDR3 is TGCGCCAGCAGCTTGCTAGCGGGCACAGATACGCAGTATTTT.

The V call is TRBV6-2 or TRBV6-3, the J call TRBJ1-1; no reliable D call. V was trimmed by 4 bases and J by 1 base, leaving 13 bases between them. The CDR3 extends over 15 amino acids. Germline CDR1 reads MNHEY; CDR2 reads SVGEGT. DNA for the CDR3: TGTGCCAGCAGTTCGAAAAGCCCATCGAACACTGAAGCTTTCTTT. Translated, it gives CASSSKSPSNTEAFF.

V is TRBV7-9 and J is TRBJ1-1; D is unresolved. The V end lost 3 bases, the J end lost 4 bases, and 12 bases lay between the germline ends. The CDR3 has 14 amino acids. Germline V lookup: CDR1 SEHNR, CDR2 FQNEAQ (reference sequence). In nucleotides, the CDR3 is TGTGCCAGCAGCTTCAGTCAGGAAACCACTGAAGCTTTCTTT. This translates into CASSFSQETTEAFF.

CDR3 nucleotide sequence: TGTGTCCCGGGACTAGCACACAATGAGCAGTTCTTC. Translated, it gives CVPGLAHNEQFF. The J gene is TRBJ2-1, the V gene TRBV19, with 9 positions matching TRBD2. The CDR3 runs 12 residues. CDR1 and CDR2 (germline): LNHDA, SQIVND (reference sequence). The variable domain in full, completed from reference TRBV19 and TRBJ2-1, reads DGGITQSPKYLFRKEGQNVTLSCEQNLNHDAMYWYRQDPGQGLRLIYYSQIVNDFQKGDIAEGYSVSREKKESFPLTVTSAQKNPTAFYLCVPGLAHNEQFFGPGTRLTVL.

V gene TRBV30 combines with J gene TRBJ1-6; possible D gene TRBD1, 6 bases. This CDR3 spans 16 amino acids. Germline CDR1 GTSNPN, CDR2 SVGIG (reference sequence). The ends were cut back, 3 bases at V and 0 bases at J, with 12 bases in the middle. CDR3 in DNA: TGTGCCTGGAGCGCAGGGGTACGCTCCTATAATTCACCCCTCCACTTT. Its protein product is CAWSAGVRSYNSPLHF.

The rearrangement uses TRBV24-1 and TRBJ1-5; possible D gene TRBD1, 6 bases. CDR3 length: 14 amino acids. The V end lost 3 bases, the J end lost 4 bases, and 9 bases lay between the germline ends. Germline CDR1 KGHDR, CDR2 SFDVKD. The CDR3 DNA sequence: TGTGCCACCAGTGATAGCGACAGGAATCAGCCCCAGCATTTT. Its translation is CATSDSDRNQPQHF.

V gene TRBV12-3 or TRBV12-4 combines with J gene TRBJ1-5; D uncertain. Between the trimmed V and J ends, which lost 3 bases and 0 bases, there was a span of 3 bases. The CDR3 is made up of 13 amino acids. The CDR3 spells CASSLSSNQPQHF. In DNA, the CDR3 is TGTGCCAGCAGTTTGAGTAGCAATCAGCCCCAGCATTTT.

V usage is TRBV4-2 and J usage is TRBJ1-1; D ambiguous. V lost 0 bases and J 4 bases, leaving 18 bases between the germline ends. The CDR3 is 17 residues long. Germline V gene lookup returns CDR1 LGHNA and CDR2 YNFKEQ. CDR3 nucleotides: TGTGCCAGCAGCCAAGACGGGGTGTTTGGATCAGGCACTGAAGCTTTCTTT. Translated, it gives CASSQDGVFGSGTEAFF.

V gene TRBV7-9 combines with J gene TRBJ2-7, with 7 nucleotides matching TRBD1. This CDR3 comprises 16 residues. Germline V gives CDR1 SEHNR, CDR2 FQNEAQ (reference sequence). The junction had 12 bases not matched to a gene; V was cut back by 5 bases and J by 2 bases. The CDR3 spells CASSTALTGPTYEQYF. As DNA, the CDR3 is TGTGCCAGCAGCACCGCGTTGACAGGGCCGACCTACGAGCAGTACTTC.

The gene calls are TRBV28 and TRBJ1-5; D possibly corresponds to TRBD1 (6 bases). Per the germline V gene, CDR1 is MDHEN and CDR2 is SYDVKM. The CDR3 runs 16 residues. The V end lost 2 bases, the J end lost 1 base, and 12 bases lay between the germline ends. CDR3 nucleotides: TGTGCCAGCAGTTTAGGGGGCCAAAGAAGCAATCAGCCCCAGCATTTT. Translating gives CASSLGGQRSNQPQHF.